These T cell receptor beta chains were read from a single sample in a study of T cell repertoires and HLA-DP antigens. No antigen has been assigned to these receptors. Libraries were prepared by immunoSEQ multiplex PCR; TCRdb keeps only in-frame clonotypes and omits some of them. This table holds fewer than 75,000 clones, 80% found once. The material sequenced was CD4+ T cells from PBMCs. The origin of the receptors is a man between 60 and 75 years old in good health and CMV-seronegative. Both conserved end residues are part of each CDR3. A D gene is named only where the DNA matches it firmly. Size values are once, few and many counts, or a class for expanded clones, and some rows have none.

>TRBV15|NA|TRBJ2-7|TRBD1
TGTGCCACCAGCAGAACAGGGGGCGAGTACGAGCAGTACTTC
CATSRTGGEYEQYF
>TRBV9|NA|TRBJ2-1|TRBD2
TGTGCCAGCAGCGCCGCGGGGGGGCAATACAATGAGCAGTTCTTC
CASSAAGGQYNEQFF
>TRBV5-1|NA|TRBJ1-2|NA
TGCGCCACTCGTGAGGGGGGGAGCGCCCTTTATGGCTACACCTTC
CATREGGSALYGYTF
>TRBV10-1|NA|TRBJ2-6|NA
TGCGCCAGCAGTGAGGGGCCTGGGGCCAACGTCCTGACTTTC
CASSEGPGANVLTF
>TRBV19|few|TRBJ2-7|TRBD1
TGTGCCAGTAGTAAGACAGGGTTCTCCTACGAGCAGTACTTC
CASSKTGFSYEQYF
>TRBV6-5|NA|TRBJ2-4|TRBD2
TGTGCCAGCAGTTGGGGCAGCGGGAGTCGGGACATTCAGTACTTC
CASSWGSGSRDIQYF
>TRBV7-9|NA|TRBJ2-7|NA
TGTGCCAGCAGAACCGACAGTACCTACGAGCAGTACTTC
CASRTDSTYEQYF
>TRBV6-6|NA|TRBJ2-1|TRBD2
TGTGCCAGCAGTTATGGAGCGGGAGGACGGAATGAGCAGTTCTTC
CASSYGAGGRNEQFF
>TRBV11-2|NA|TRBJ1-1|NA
TGTGCCAGCAGCCCACCAGCGGGGCGAAATGAAGCTTTCTTT
CASSPPAGRNEAFF
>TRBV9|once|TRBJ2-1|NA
TGTGCCAGCAGCACTGACCCCGGGACCCATTACAATGAGCAGTTCTTC
CASSTDPGTHYNEQFF
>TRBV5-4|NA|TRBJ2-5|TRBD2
TGTGCCAGCAGCCCCGGGACTAGCGGGGGGCCAGAGACCCAGTACTTC
CASSPGTSGGPETQYF
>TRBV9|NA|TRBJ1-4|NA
TGTGCCAGCAGCGTCGGGCCCGGTGGTGAAAAACTGTTTTTT
CASSVGPGGEKLFF
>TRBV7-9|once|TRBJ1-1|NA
TGTGCCAGCAGCCCAACGAGGGATACTGAAGCTTTCTTT
CASSPTRDTEAFF
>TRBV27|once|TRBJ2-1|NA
TGTGCCAGCAAAGGACGACTCAATGAGCAGTTCTTC
CASKGRLNEQFF
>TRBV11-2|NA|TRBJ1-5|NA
TGTGCCAGCAGCGCCCACAGGAATCAGCCCCAGCATTTT
CASSAHRNQPQHF
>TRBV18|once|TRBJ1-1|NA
TGTGCCAGCTCACGGACGGCGAACACTGAAGCTTTCTTT
CASSRTANTEAFF
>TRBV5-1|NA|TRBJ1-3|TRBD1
TGCGCCAGCAGCGGAGGGACAGGAGGAAACACCATATATTTT
CASSGGTGGNTIYF
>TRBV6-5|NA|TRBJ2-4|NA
TGTGCCAGCAGTTTTCGAGGAAACTCCCAAAACATTCAGTACTTC
CASSFRGNSQNIQYF
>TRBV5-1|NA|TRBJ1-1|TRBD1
TGCGCCAGCAGCTCGGGGACAGGGGGCTCTGAAGCTTTCTTT
CASSSGTGGSEAFF
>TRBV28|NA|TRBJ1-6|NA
TGTGCCAGCAGTTTTTTAGGGAATAATTCACCCCTCCACTTT
CASSFLGNNSPLHF
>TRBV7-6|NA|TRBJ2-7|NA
TGTGCCAGCAGCTTAGCCTCCCTCTACGAGCAGTACTTC
CASSLASLYEQYF
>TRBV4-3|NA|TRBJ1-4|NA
TGCGCCAGCACCATATTACCCCCCTCGGGGACTAATGAAAAACTGTTTTTT
CASTILPPSGTNEKLFF
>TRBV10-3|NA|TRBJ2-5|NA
TGTGCCATCAGTGTTGGACTACAAGAGACCCAGTACTTC
CAISVGLQETQYF
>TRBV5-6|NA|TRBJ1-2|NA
TGTGCCAGCAGCGACATCGAGGGGCTTTTTGGCTACGCCTTC
CASSDIEGLFGYAF
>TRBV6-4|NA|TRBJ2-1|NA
TGTGCCAGCAGTGTAGAAAGGGGAGACAATGAGCAGTTCTTC
CASSVERGDNEQFF
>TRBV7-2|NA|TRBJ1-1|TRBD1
TGTGCCAGCAGCTTCACAGGGGACATGAACACTGAAGCTTTCTTT
CASSFTGDMNTEAFF
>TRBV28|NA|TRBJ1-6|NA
TGTGCCAGCAGTTCCGGGACGAAGGGGGGAGGTTCACCCCTCCACTTT
CASSSGTKGGGSPLHF
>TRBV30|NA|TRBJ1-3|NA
TGTGCCTGGGGCCCCGGCGGAATTGGAAACACCATATATTTT
CAWGPGGIGNTIYF
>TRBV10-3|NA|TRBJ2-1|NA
TGTGCCATCAGTCCAGGGGCGGGGTACAATGAGCAGTTCTTC
CAISPGAGYNEQFF
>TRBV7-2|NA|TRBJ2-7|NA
TGTGCCAGCAGCTTAGAACGGGGATACTACGAGCAGTACTTC
CASSLERGYYEQYF
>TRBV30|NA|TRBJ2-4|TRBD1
TGTGCCTGGGCGGGACAGGGGGCCAACATTCAGTACTTC
CAWAGQGANIQYF
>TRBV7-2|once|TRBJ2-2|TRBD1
TGTGCCAGCAGCCGGGACAGCAACACCGGGGAGCTGTTTTTT
CASSRDSNTGELFF
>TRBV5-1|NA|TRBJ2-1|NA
TGCGCCAGCAGCAAACTTCGGACGGGGGAATCCTACAATGAGCAGTTCTTC
CASSKLRTGESYNEQFF
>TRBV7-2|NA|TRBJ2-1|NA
TGTGCCAGCAGCTTCGGCGGCCCAAATGAGCAGTTCTTC
CASSFGGPNEQFF
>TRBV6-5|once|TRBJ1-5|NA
TGTGCCAGCAGTTCCCGACAGACCCAGGGCCAGCCCCAGCATTTT
CASSSRQTQGQPQHF
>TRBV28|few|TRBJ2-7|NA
TGTGCCAGCAGTTTTAAGCCATCCTACGAGCAGTACTTC
CASSFKPSYEQYF
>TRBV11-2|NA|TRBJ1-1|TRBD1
TGTGCCAGCAGCACCCGACAGGGTTGGTACACTGAAGCTTTCTTT
CASSTRQGWYTEAFF
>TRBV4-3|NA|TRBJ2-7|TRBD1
TGCGCCAGCAGCCGAGACAGGGGATACGAGCAGTACTTC
CASSRDRGYEQYF
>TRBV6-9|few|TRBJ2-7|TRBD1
TGTGCCAGCAAAAATCGACAGGGTACCTACGAGCAGTACTTC
CASKNRQGTYEQYF